The 6 T cell receptor beta chains below all came from one sample that was sequenced in a study of T cell responses to AZD1222 COVID-19 vaccine. Sequencing used immunoSEQ multiplex PCR; TCRdb keeps in-frame clones, though not all of them. The data show some 200,000 clones, with approximately 93% seen just once and about 4.2% held by the top ten. The specimen comprised peripheral blood, sampled on day 0 of AZD1222 vaccination. The receptors were gathered from an adult in good health.

The V and J genes are TRBV11-2 and TRBJ2-7, with TRBD1 as a possible D gene (5 bases). The germline V gene encodes CDR1 SGHAT and CDR2 FQNNGV. The CDR3 has 16 amino acids. Trimming pared 4 bases from V and 0 bases from J, leaving 16 bases between. CDR3 protein: CASSSLQAPNSYEQYF. The CDR3 DNA reads TGTGCCAGCAGCTCACTACAGGCGCCGAACTCCTACGAGCAGTACTTC.

This clone was counted between two and nine times. The rearrangement uses TRBV6-5 and TRBJ2-3, with no clear D. Trimming removed 0 bases at V and 1 base at J, with 5 bases between. Germline V lookup: CDR1 MNHEY, CDR2 SVGAGI. The CDR3 loop spans 14 amino acids. The CDR3 reads CASSYSRGTDTQYF. CDR3 nucleotides: TGTGCCAGCAGTTACTCGCGTGGCACAGATACGCAGTATTTT.

V gene TRBV19 combines with J gene TRBJ1-2; D remains unclear. V shed 2 bases and J shed 7 bases, with 8 bases lying between them. The germline CDR1 and CDR2 sequences are LNHDA and SQIVND (reference sequence). The CDR3 extends over 12 amino acids. Written as DNA, the CDR3 is TGTGCCAGTAGTATAAGCGGGTCTGGCTACACCTTC. Residues: CASSISGSGYTF.

The chain recombines TRBV28 with TRBJ2-1, with 9 bases aligning to TRBD2. The germline V gene encodes CDR1 MDHEN and CDR2 SYDVKM. The V segment lost 5 bases and the J segment 2 bases; nucleotides outside the gene matches: 7. CDR3 length: 16 residues. CDR3 nucleotides: TGTGCCAGCAGTCAACCTCCTAGCGGGACCTACAATGAGCAGTTCTTC. As protein: CASSQPPSGTYNEQFF.

The rearrangement joins TRBV10-1 to TRBJ1-5, with D maybe TRBD1 (5 bases). There are 14 residues in the CDR3. Trimming took 3 bases from V and 4 from J, leaving 10 bases between them. The germline V gene has CDR1 WNHNN and CDR2 SYGVQD (reference sequence). The CDR3 nucleotides read TGCGCCAGCAGTGACAGGGAGGAGAATCAGCCCCAGCATTTT. This gives the protein CASSDREENQPQHF.

V gene TRBV11-3 combines with J gene TRBJ2-2; D remains unclear. The CDR3 sequence is 14 residues long. Deletions cut 6 bases from V and 5 bases from J, with 13 bases between. Germline V gives CDR1 SGHNT, CDR2 YENEEA. CDR3 loop: CASRLGSGTGELFF. As DNA, the CDR3 is TGTGCCAGCAGGCTAGGGTCCGGTACCGGGGAGCTGTTTTTT.